What follows describes a single T cell receptor (beta chain). Its cognate antigen is unknown. TCRdb recomputed calls from the 5' RACE reads with MiXCR, one row per CDR3 protein. Counted here are a few hundred thousand distinct CDR3 sequences, about a sixth occurring once; the ten biggest clones make up 20% to 25%. This entry is derived from a study of T-cell memory formation after mild COVID-19. Study outcomes and limitations: Most CD4+ clones that shrank were in CM and EM, while CD8+ ones turned up in EMRA. The study detected some responding clones in pre-infection memory, suggesting cross-reactive memory joined. Later expanders leaned CD4+, whereas day 15 to 85 contracting clones were balanced CD4/CD8.

Trimming shortened V by 0 bases and J by 4 bases, and 7 bases separated the two germline ends. This CDR3 has 13 residues. Germline V gene lookup returns CDR1 SGDLS and CDR2 YYNGEE. The receptor's source is a man aged 18 to 29 who had mild COVID-19 (a few samples of this study predate the infection). Cell type and time point are not known. The rearrangement links TRBV9 to TRBJ2-5; D unclear. Sequenced sample: PBMCs or a T cell subset sorted from them (not recorded which). This CDR3 is CASSVAIRETQYF. CDR3 DNA: TGTGCCAGCAGCGTAGCTATACGAGAGACCCAGTACTTC.